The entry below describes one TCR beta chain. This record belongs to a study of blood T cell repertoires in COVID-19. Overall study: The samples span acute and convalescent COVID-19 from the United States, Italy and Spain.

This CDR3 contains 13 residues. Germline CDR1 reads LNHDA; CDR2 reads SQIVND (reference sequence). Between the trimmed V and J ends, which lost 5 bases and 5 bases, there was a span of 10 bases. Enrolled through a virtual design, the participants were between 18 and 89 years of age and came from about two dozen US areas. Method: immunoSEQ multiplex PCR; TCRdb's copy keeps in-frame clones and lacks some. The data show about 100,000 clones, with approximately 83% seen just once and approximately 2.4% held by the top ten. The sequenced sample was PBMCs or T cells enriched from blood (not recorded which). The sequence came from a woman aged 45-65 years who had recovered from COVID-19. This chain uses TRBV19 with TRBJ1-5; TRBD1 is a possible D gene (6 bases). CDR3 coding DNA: TGTGCCAGTAGTGTACAGGGCGATCAGCCCCAGCATTTT. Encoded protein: CASSVQGDQPQHF. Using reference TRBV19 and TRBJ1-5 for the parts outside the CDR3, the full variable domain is DGGITQSPKYLFRKEGQNVTLSCEQNLNHDAMYWYRQDPGQGLRLIYYSQIVNDFQKGDIAEGYSVSREKKESFPLTVTSAQKNPTAFYLCASSVQGDQPQHFGDGTRLSIL.